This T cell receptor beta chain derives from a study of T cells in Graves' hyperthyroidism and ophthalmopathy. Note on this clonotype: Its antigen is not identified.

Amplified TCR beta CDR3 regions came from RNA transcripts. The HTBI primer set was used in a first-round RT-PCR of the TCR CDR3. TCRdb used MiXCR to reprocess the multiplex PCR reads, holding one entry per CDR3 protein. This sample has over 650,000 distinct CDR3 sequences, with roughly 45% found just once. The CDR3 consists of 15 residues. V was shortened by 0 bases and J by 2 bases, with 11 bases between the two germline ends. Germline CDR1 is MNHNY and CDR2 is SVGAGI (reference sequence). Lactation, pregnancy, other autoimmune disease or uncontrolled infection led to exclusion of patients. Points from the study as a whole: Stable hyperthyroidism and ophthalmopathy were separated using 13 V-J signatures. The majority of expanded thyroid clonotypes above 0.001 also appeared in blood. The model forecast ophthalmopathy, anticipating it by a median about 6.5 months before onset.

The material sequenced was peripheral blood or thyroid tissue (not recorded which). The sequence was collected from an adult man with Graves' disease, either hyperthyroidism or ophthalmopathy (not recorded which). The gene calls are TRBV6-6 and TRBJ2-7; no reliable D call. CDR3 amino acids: CASSYSIQLTYEQYF. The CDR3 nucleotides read TGTGCCAGCAGTTACTCGATTCAGCTGACCTACGAGCAGTACTTC.